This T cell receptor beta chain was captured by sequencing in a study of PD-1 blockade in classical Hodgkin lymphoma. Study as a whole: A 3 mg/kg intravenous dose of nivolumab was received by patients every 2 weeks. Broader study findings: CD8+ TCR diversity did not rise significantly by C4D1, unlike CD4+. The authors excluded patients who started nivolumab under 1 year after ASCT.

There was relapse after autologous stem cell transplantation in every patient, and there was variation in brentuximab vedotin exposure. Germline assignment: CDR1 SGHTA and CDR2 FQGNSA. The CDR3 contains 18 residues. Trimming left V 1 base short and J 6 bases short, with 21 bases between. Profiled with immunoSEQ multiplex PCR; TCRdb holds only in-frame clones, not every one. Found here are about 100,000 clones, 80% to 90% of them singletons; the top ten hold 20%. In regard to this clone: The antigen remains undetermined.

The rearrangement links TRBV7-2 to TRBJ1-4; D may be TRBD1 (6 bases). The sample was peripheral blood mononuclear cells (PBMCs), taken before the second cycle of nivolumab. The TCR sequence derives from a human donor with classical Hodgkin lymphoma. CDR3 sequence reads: CASSLEGSGVRGYEKLFF. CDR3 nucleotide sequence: TGTGCCAGCAGCTTAGAGGGGTCAGGGGTTAGAGGGTATGAAAAACTGTTTTTT.